This passage covers 9 T cell receptor beta chains from one sample sequenced in a study of post-analysis software for immune sequencing data (dated by TCRdb to between 2014 and 2016). What the study reported, not specific to this receptor: Four to six TRBV segments, including TRBV5-6, TRBV5-1 and TRBV20-1, were significantly more frequent in patients than controls.

Libraries were built with PCR. Instrument on record: Illumina HiSeq 2500. To reduce PCR and sequencing biases, unique molecular identifiers were incorporated into the TCR beta cDNA libraries. The public reads were quality trimmed at Q25 with fastp and then assembled into clones with MiXCR by TCRdb, keeping productive beta chains. Here each entry gathers all rows of one CDR3 protein and keeps the most common genes and DNA. Across this sample there are roughly 200,000 distinct CDR3 sequences, with approximately 30% seen only once. The leading ten clones occupy less than 4% of the sample. These receptors have no identified antigens. The sequencing input was blood. The receptors come from a girl aged 2-17 years with multiple sclerosis.

On this clonotype itself: A much larger clone sits a single nucleotide away, making a read error possible. The chain joins TRBV28 to TRBJ1-2, with D hard to call. Germline loops: CDR1 MDHEN, CDR2 SYDVKM. The CDR3 totals 13 residues. The CDR3 is CASKTAPNYSYTF. Written as DNA, the CDR3 is TGTGCCAGCAAAACGGCCCCTAACTATAGCTACACCTTC.

The chain is built from TRBV7-9 and TRBJ2-7; no firm D call. Trimming shortened V by 4 bases and J by 3 bases, and 7 bases separated the two germline ends. CDR1 and CDR2 from the germline V gene are SEHNR and FQNEAQ (reference sequence). The CDR3 has 12 residues. The CDR3: CASSSNYYEQYF. The CDR3, as DNA: TGTGCCAGCAGCTCGAATTACTACGAGCAGTACTTC. The full variable domain, completed using reference TRBV7-9 and TRBJ2-7, is DTGVSQNPRHKITKRGQNVTFRCDPISEHNRLYWYRQTLGQGPEFLTYFQNEAQLEKSRLLSDRFSAERPKGSFSTLEIQRTEQGDSAMYLCASSSNYYEQYFGPGTRLTVT.

This clonotype was seen at least ten times. The chain recombines TRBV20-1 with TRBJ1-2; 8 nucleotides align to TRBD1. This CDR3 comprises 15 residues. Unmatched junction bases numbered 10, after V lost 5 bases and J lost 2 bases. Germline assignment: CDR1 DFQATT and CDR2 SNEGSKA (reference sequence). CDR3 residues: CSAAGTGLLNYGYTF. CDR3 DNA: TGCAGTGCTGCCGGGACAGGCCTCTTAAACTATGGCTACACCTTC.

Ten or more counts support this clonotype. The chain uses TRBV15 and TRBJ2-6; no clear D. V lost 4 bases and J lost 0, with 10 bases in between. In germline, CDR1 is LNHNV, CDR2 YYDKDF (reference sequence). This CDR3 comprises 16 residues. CDR3 coding DNA: TGTGCCACCAGCAACCTACAGTCCTCTGGGGCCAACGTCCTGACTTTC. Protein sequence: CATSNLQSSGANVLTF.

The chain employs TRBV3-1 and TRBJ2-2; no firm D call. Looked up from germline, CDR1 is LGHDT and CDR2 is YNNKEL (reference sequence). V dropped 1 base and J dropped 3 bases, with 6 bases sitting between them. The CDR3 contains 14 residues. CDR3 sequence reads: CASSQARYTGELFF. CDR3 in DNA: TGTGCCAGCAGCCAAGCTAGGTACACCGGGGAGCTGTTTTTT.

Details on this clonotype: One end of the junction is discordant with germline, which a read error may explain. The rearrangement links TRBV5-1 to TRBJ2-3; tentative D call: TRBD1 (6 bases). The CDR3 totals 15 residues. Germline-derived CDR1 and CDR2 are SGHRS and YFSETQ. The CDR3 reads CAGSLQDSSTDTQYF. The DNA of the CDR3 is TGCGCCGGCAGCTTGCAGGACAGCAGCACAGATACGCAGTATTTT.

Comment on this clonotype: A junction boundary mismatches the germline segment, possibly from a read error. The chain recombines TRBV12-3 or TRBV12-4 with TRBJ2-3; D may match TRBD1 or TRBD2 (6 bases each). The CDR3 is made up of 20 amino acids. CDR3 region: CASSLYGRGKGGPRTDAQYF. In DNA form, the CDR3 reads TGTGCCAGCAGTCTTTATGGCAGAGGAAAAGGGGGGCCTAGAACAGATGCGCAGTATTTT.

This clonotype was seen a handful of times. This sequence joins TRBV14 and TRBJ2-3; D remains unclear. The CDR3 has 14 residues. V lost 0 bases and J lost 1, with 5 bases in between. Germline V lookup: CDR1 SGHDN, CDR2 FVKESK. The CDR3 loop reads CASSQEWRTDTQYF. The CDR3 nucleotides read TGTGCCAGCAGCCAAGAGTGGCGCACAGATACGCAGTATTTT.

This clonotype was counted between two and nine times. Since a much larger clone is just one base distant, this may be a read error. The gene calls are TRBV29-1 and TRBJ2-7, with TRBD1 matching 8 bases. CDR1 and CDR2 (germline): SQVTM, ANQGSEA. The V and J ends lost 7 bases and 4 bases, in that order; junction bases with no gene match: 12. The CDR3 loop spans 14 amino acids. The CDR3 protein is CSGRTGLTRYEQYF. DNA for the CDR3: TGCAGCGGGCGGACAGGGTTGACCCGTTACGAGCAGTACTTC.